These 27 T cell receptor beta chains share one sample of origin, sequenced in a study of cytomegalovirus exposure and HLA in healthy donors. The PCR contained 60 Vbeta and 13 Jbeta primers. The data were produced by immunoSEQ multiplex PCR, yet TCRdb's version contains in-frame clones alone and is incomplete. The table includes 100,000 to 150,000 clones, roughly 75% detected once. Sequences were obtained from PBMCs. Every receptor here comes from a man younger than 45 in good health and CMV-seropositive.

The gene calls are TRBV7-8 and TRBJ2-7; D is perhaps TRBD2 (6 bases). The CDR3 is 16 residues long. The germline CDR1 and CDR2 sequences are SGHVS and FQNEAQ. V dropped 6 bases and J dropped 7 bases, with 25 bases sitting between them. Written as DNA, the CDR3 is TGTGCCAGCAGTGAGCCAAAAACTAGCCGGAGACGGGAGCAGTACTTC. Residues: CASSEPKTSRRREQYF. Full variable domain (outside the CDR3, taken from reference TRBV7-8 and TRBJ2-7): GAGVSQSPRYKVAKRGQDVALRCDPISGHVSLFWYQQALGQGPEFLTYFQNEAQLDKSGLPSDRFFAERPEGSVSTLKIQRTQQEDSAVYLCASSEPKTSRRREQYFGPGTRLTVT.

The chain is built from TRBV9 and TRBJ2-2; D unclear. The CDR3 is 15 amino acids. Per germline, CDR1 SGDLS and CDR2 YYNGEE. Trimming left V 0 bases short and J 5 bases short, with 11 bases between. The CDR3 DNA sequence: TGTGCCAGCAGCGTAGCTGTAGCCCAAACCGGGGAGCTGTTTTTT. Translation gives CASSVAVAQTGELFF.

This chain uses TRBV5-1 with TRBJ2-1, with 8 bases aligning to TRBD2. The ends lost 2 bases at V and 3 bases at J; junction bases unmatched: 4. The germline V gene has CDR1 SGHRS and CDR2 YFSETQ. The CDR3 consists of 15 residues. The DNA of the CDR3 is TGCGCCAGCAGCTTAGCGGGGGAGTACTACAATGAGCAGTTCTTC. This codes for CASSLAGEYYNEQFF.

The chain recombines TRBV7-6 with TRBJ2-3, with D possibly being TRBD2 (7 bases). V gave up 1 base and J gave up 2 bases, with 16 bases separating them. The CDR3 contains 17 residues. Germline assignment: CDR1 SGHVS and CDR2 FNYEAQ. DNA of the CDR3: TGTGCCAGCAGCTTAGTAGGGGGGGGCGGCCTCACAGATACGCAGTATTTT. Protein sequence: CASSLVGGGGLTDTQYF.

V usage is TRBV6-5 and J usage is TRBJ2-7; 7 bases are shared with TRBD1. The CDR3 spans 15 residues. Germline trimming cut 6 bases from V and 0 bases from J; bases unmatched to any gene: 8. Germline assignment: CDR1 MNHEY and CDR2 SVGAGI. The chain's CDR3 is CASSPGTASSYEQYF. The CDR3 DNA reads TGTGCCAGCAGCCCCGGGACAGCCAGCTCCTACGAGCAGTACTTC.

CDR3 sequence (DNA): TGCAGTGCTAGAGGACAGGAAAAACTGTTTTTT. Translating it yields CSARGQEKLFF. The rearrangement links TRBV20-1 to TRBJ1-4; weak D call: TRBD1 (5 bases). This CDR3 comprises 11 residues. Germline-derived CDR1 and CDR2 are DFQATT and SNEGSKA (reference sequence). V lost 1 base, J lost 8 bases, and 5 bases lay in between.

This clone was seen a few times. The CDR3: CASSYGTSEQYF. CDR3 nucleotide sequence: TGTGCCAGCAGTTACGGGACTAGCGAGCAGTACTTC. V usage is TRBV2 and J usage is TRBJ2-7, with 8 positions matching TRBD2. Germline trimming cut 5 bases from V and 6 bases from J; bases unmatched to any gene: 3. The CDR3 consists of 12 residues. Germline V gene lookup returns CDR1 SNHLY and CDR2 FYNNEI.

This chain uses TRBV15 with TRBJ2-7; 8 bases map to TRBD1. The CDR3 covers 17 residues. In germline, CDR1 is LNHNV, CDR2 YYDKDF (reference sequence). Trimming removed 0 bases from V and 2 bases from J; junction bases left unmatched: 9. CDR3 region: CATSRDLIGQGPYEQYF. CDR3 nucleotide sequence: TGTGCCACCAGCAGAGATTTAATAGGACAGGGTCCCTACGAGCAGTACTTC.

This clone was observed a few times. J is TRBJ2-7 and V is TRBV7-9; D gene unclear. The germline V gene encodes CDR1 SEHNR and CDR2 FQNEAQ (reference sequence). The CDR3 sequence is 14 residues long. V was clipped by 0 bases and J by 5 bases, with 11 bases between them. DNA for the CDR3: TGTGCCAGCAGCTTAGCGGTCGCATCTAACGAGCAGTACTTC. It yields the protein CASSLAVASNEQYF. Full variable domain (rest looked up from reference TRBV7-9 and TRBJ2-7): DTGVSQNPRHKITKRGQNVTFRCDPISEHNRLYWYRQTLGQGPEFLTYFQNEAQLEKSRLLSDRFSAERPKGSFSTLEIQRTEQGDSAMYLCASSLAVASNEQYFGPGTRLTVT.

This chain uses TRBV10-3 with TRBJ2-7; 9 bases align to TRBD2. V trimming: 5 bases; J trimming: 1 base; junction bases outside the gene matches: 15. The CDR3 has 18 amino acids. Germline CDR1 ENHRY, CDR2 SYGVKD. In DNA, the CDR3 is TGTGCCATCAGTAGGACTAGCGCCCGAGATATTGTATCCTACGAGCAGTACTTC. This translates into CAISRTSARDIVSYEQYF.

V gene TRBV10-3 combines with J gene TRBJ2-7; 12 bases match TRBD2. The V and J ends lost 3 bases and 4 bases, in that order; junction bases with no gene match: 7. This CDR3 contains 16 residues. Germline CDR1 and CDR2: ENHRY and SYGVKD. The CDR3 sequence: CAISDPSSGRVYEQYF. The CDR3 coding sequence is TGTGCCATCAGTGACCCCTCTAGCGGGAGGGTATACGAGCAGTACTTC.

The gene calls are TRBV15 and TRBJ2-1; 8 nucleotides agree with TRBD2. Germline-derived CDR1 and CDR2 are LNHNV and YYDKDF (reference sequence). Germline trimming cut 10 bases from V and 4 bases from J; bases unmatched to any gene: 9. CDR3 length: 14 amino acids. The CDR3 protein is CASSGLGAYNEQFF. In nucleotides, the CDR3 is TGTGCCAGCTCGGGACTAGGGGCGTACAATGAGCAGTTCTTC.

CDR3 loop: CASSEDRRIYGYTF. CDR3 DNA sequence: TGCGCCAGCAGTGAGGACAGACGGATTTATGGCTACACCTTC. The chain recombines TRBV10-2 with TRBJ1-2; D might be TRBD1 (5 bases). The germline V gene encodes CDR1 WSHSY and CDR2 SAAADI. With 2 bases removed from V and 5 bases from J, the gap between germline ends came to 12 bases. The CDR3 consists of 14 residues.

In its sample, this clone was seen a few times. The chain recombines TRBV18 with TRBJ2-7, with a tentative D call TRBD1 (6 bases). The CDR3 is 12 residues long. Trimming removed 1 base at V and 5 bases at J, with 6 bases between. The V gene's germline CDR1 is KGHSH and CDR2 LQKENI. The chain's CDR3 is CASSPQGDEQYF. CDR3 in DNA: TGTGCCAGCTCACCACAGGGGGACGAGCAGTACTTC.

The chain is built from TRBV6-5 and TRBJ1-4, with unresolved D. Per germline, CDR1 MNHEY and CDR2 SVGAGI. This CDR3 comprises 14 residues. Trimming shortened V by 5 bases and J by 8 bases, and 15 bases separated the two germline ends. The CDR3 nucleotides are TGTGCCAGCAGTGCAGACCTGGCCGGGGAAAAACTGTTTTTT. Protein: CASSADLAGEKLFF.

This rearrangement joins TRBV6-6 to TRBJ2-7; D is possibly TRBD1 (6 bases). From germline, CDR1 is MNHNY and CDR2 SVGAGI (reference sequence). The CDR3 extends over 14 amino acids. Between the trimmed V and J ends, which lost 2 bases and 3 bases, there was a span of 11 bases. CDR3 region: CASSYVRDNYEQYF. The CDR3 DNA reads as TGTGCCAGCAGTTACGTACGGGACAACTACGAGCAGTACTTC.

The chain carries TRBV7-9 and TRBJ1-5; 10 bases align to TRBD1. The CDR3 has 15 amino acids. CDR1 and CDR2 (germline): SEHNR, FQNEAQ (reference sequence). The V segment lost 5 bases and the J segment 4 bases; nucleotides outside the gene matches: 5. CDR3 region: CASSPWTGGNQPQHF. CDR3 DNA sequence: TGTGCCAGCAGCCCCTGGACAGGGGGGAATCAGCCCCAGCATTTT.

The chain recombines TRBV28 with TRBJ1-5; D possibly corresponds to TRBD1 (5 bases). Germline lookup yields CDR1 MDHEN and CDR2 SYDVKM. CDR3 size: 14 residues. Deletions cut 3 bases from V and 7 bases from J, with 13 bases between. The CDR3 spells CASSLGQFRQPQHF. CDR3 nucleotide sequence: TGTGCCAGCAGTTTGGGGCAATTTCGGCAGCCCCAGCATTTT.

The chain recombines TRBV30 with TRBJ2-2; 9 bases are shared with TRBD1. The CDR3 is made up of 15 amino acids. V dropped 2 bases and J dropped 3; count of bases not matched to a gene: 4. Germline V lookup: CDR1 GTSNPN, CDR2 SVGIG (reference sequence). The CDR3, as DNA: TGTGCCTGGAGTTCAGGGACAGGGTACACCGGGGAGCTGTTTTTT. Translation gives CAWSSGTGYTGELFF.

The V and J genes are TRBV11-2 and TRBJ1-1, with 7 bases aligning to TRBD1. Trimming removed 4 bases from V and 1 base from J; junction bases left unmatched: 6. The CDR3 totals 15 residues. The germline gives CDR1 SGHAT, CDR2 FQNNGV. The CDR3 DNA reads as TGTGCCAGCAGCTATACAGGGGTGGGGAACACTGAAGCTTTCTTT. It translates to CASSYTGVGNTEAFF.

This chain's CDR3 is CASTMTVNEQFF. The DNA of the CDR3 is TGTGCCAGCACCATGACAGTCAATGAGCAGTTCTTC. The chain recombines TRBV6-1 with TRBJ2-1; possibly TRBD1 for D (5 bases). V gave up 7 bases and J gave up 6 bases, with 10 bases separating them. This CDR3 is 12 amino acids long. Germline loops: CDR1 MNHNS, CDR2 SASEGT.

The chain uses TRBV5-1 and TRBJ2-7, with 11 bases matching TRBD2. This CDR3 is built from 14 residues. Losses at the gene ends were 4 bases for V and 3 bases for J; bases not matched to a gene: 3. Looked up from germline, CDR1 is SGHRS and CDR2 is YFSETQ. CDR3 nucleotides: TGCGCCAGCAGCCCCGGGACTAGCGGCTACGAGCAGTACTTC. It codes for CASSPGTSGYEQYF.

V gene TRBV20-1 combines with J gene TRBJ1-2; a weak D match, TRBD1 (5 bases). V lost 3 bases and J lost 10, with 12 bases in between. The CDR3 has 11 amino acids. Germline V lookup: CDR1 DFQATT, CDR2 SNEGSKA (reference sequence). CDR3 in amino acids: CSARTVFSYTF. Here the CDR3 DNA reads TGCAGTGCTAGGACAGTATTTTCCTACACCTTC.

This clone appeared a few times. The J gene is TRBJ1-2, the V gene TRBV25-1; 8 positions agree with TRBD1. The CDR3 has 13 residues. Trimming removed 4 bases from V and 8 bases from J; junction bases left unmatched: 6. CDR1 and CDR2 (germline): MGHDK, SYGVNS. The CDR3 coding sequence is TGTGCCAGCAGTGTACCACAGGGGGAGGGCTACACCTTC. Its translation: CASSVPQGEGYTF.

This sequence joins TRBV4-2 and TRBJ2-1, with D hard to call. V was shortened by 1 base and J by 9 bases, with 10 bases between the two germline ends. CDR1 and CDR2 (germline): LGHNA, YNFKEQ. CDR3 length equals 13 residues. The CDR3 is CASSQVGSIEQFF. CDR3 nucleotide sequence: TGTGCCAGCAGCCAAGTTGGCTCCATTGAGCAGTTCTTC.

This chain links TRBV7-9 with TRBJ2-7; 13 bases map to TRBD2. This CDR3 is 17 amino acids long. With 5 bases clipped from V and 1 base from J, the junction kept 8 bases outside the gene matches. Looked up from germline, CDR1 is SEHNR and CDR2 is FQNEAQ (reference sequence). CDR3 amino acids: CASSQRLAGGSSYEQYF. The CDR3 region has the DNA TGTGCCAGCAGCCAAAGACTAGCGGGAGGTTCGTCCTACGAGCAGTACTTC.

A word on this clone: A much larger clone lies a single base off, so this may be a read error. The chain is built from TRBV5-4 and TRBJ2-7, with 9 positions matching TRBD1. The CDR3 has 14 amino acids. V lost 4 bases and J lost 3; bases outside the gene matches: 5. The germline V gene encodes CDR1 SGHNT and CDR2 YYREEE (reference sequence). CDR3: CASSPGTGFYEQYF. In DNA form, the CDR3 reads TGTGCCAGCAGCCCCGGGACAGGGTTCTACGAGCAGTACTTC.